The present entry profiles one T cell receptor beta chain with its context. Its antigen is currently unknown. This CDR3 spans 15 amino acids. After removal of 6 bases from V and 3 bases from J, the junction contained 4 bases not matched to a gene. The data originate from a study of T-cell reconstitution after alpha-beta-depleted transplantation in children. Preparing the TCRbeta library involved the use of unique molecular identifiers. TCRdb analysed the PCR reads with MiXCR anew, one entry per CDR3 protein. The table has 27,000 or so distinct CDR3 sequences, 18% seen once. Study-wide findings and caveats: The main origin of T-cell counts and diversity one year after transplant was newly produced T cells. Several hundred graft clones that had expanded were reportedly the source of alpha-beta T cells about two months after transplant.

The material was PBMCs, mostly from graft donor cells, obtained 60 days after TCRalphabeta/CD19-depleted stem cell transplant. The chain combines TRBV12-3 or TRBV12-4 with TRBJ2-1; 11 bases align to TRBD2. This receptor was obtained from a male patient between 2 and 15 years old who had a stem cell transplant for acute lymphoblastic leukemia, so the T cells may come from the graft donor. CDR3 nucleotide sequence: TGTGCCAGCAGCCCCACTAGCGGGAGCTACAATGAGCAGTTCTTC. Its protein is CASSPTSGSYNEQFF.